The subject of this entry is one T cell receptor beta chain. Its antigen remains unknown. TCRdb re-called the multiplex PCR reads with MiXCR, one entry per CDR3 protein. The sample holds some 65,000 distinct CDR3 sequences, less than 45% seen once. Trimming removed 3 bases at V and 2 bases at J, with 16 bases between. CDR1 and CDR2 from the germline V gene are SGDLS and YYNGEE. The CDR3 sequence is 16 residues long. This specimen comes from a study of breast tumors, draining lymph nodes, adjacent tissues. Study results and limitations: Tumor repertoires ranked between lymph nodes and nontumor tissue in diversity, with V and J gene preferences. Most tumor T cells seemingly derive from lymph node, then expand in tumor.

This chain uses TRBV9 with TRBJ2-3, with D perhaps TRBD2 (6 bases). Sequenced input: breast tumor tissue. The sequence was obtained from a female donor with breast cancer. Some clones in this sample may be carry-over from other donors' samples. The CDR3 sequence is CASSESTGETTDTQYF. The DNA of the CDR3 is TGTGCCAGCAGCGAGTCCACGGGGGAGACCACAGATACGCAGTATTTT.